The 16 T cell receptor beta chains presented below share a single source sample, sequenced in a study of graft-versus-host responses after intestinal transplantation. Sequenced by immunoSEQ multiplex PCR; TCRdb stores in-frame clones only, minus some. The sample includes tens of thousands of clones, 90% of them seen just once. These receptors' antigens are unknown. Here the sequenced sample was unstimulated CD8+ T cells sorted from spleen or lymph node cells, taken before intestinal transplant. These receptors originate from a human donor who received an intestinal transplant.

The CDR3 DNA reads TGTGCCAGCAGTTACCCGACTAGCGGGGGGGCAGATACGCAGTATTTT. Protein sequence: CASSYPTSGGADTQYF. V gene TRBV6-6 combines with J gene TRBJ2-3; TRBD2 aligns across 14 bases. V lost 2 bases and J lost 4; bases outside the gene matches: 2. Germline V gives CDR1 MNHNY, CDR2 SVGAGI (reference sequence). CDR3 size: 16 residues.

The rearrangement links TRBV4-2 to TRBJ2-7; TRBD1 matches 7 bases. CDR1 LGHNA and CDR2 YNFKEQ come from the germline V gene. V gave up 3 bases and J gave up 4 bases; unmatched junction bases: 9. The CDR3 has 15 residues. The CDR3 region is CASSHTGTEKYEQYF. CDR3 bases: TGTGCCAGCAGCCACACCGGGACAGAAAAATACGAGCAGTACTTC.

V usage is TRBV18 and J usage is TRBJ2-5; possibly TRBD2 for D (10 bases). Trimming removed 6 bases at V and 3 bases at J, with 32 bases between. The CDR3 runs 20 residues. In germline, CDR1 is KGHSH, CDR2 LQKENI. CDR3 DNA sequence: TGTGCCAGCTCCCGAGGGGGACTAGCGCGTGGACAGGGGCCGGAAGAGACCCAGTACTTC. Translating gives CASSRGGLARGQGPEETQYF.

The chain links TRBV6-5 to TRBJ2-7; D might be TRBD1 (6 bases). Germline CDR1 and CDR2: MNHEY and SVGAGI. The CDR3 consists of 16 residues. Deletions cut 0 bases from V and 5 bases from J, with 17 bases between. CDR3 nucleotide sequence: TGTGCCAGCAGTTACTCGATGGCAGGGGATCGAAACGAGCAGTACTTC. This encodes CASSYSMAGDRNEQYF.

This chain connects TRBV15 to TRBJ2-7, with 8 bases that match TRBD1. The junction had 15 bases not matched to a gene; V was cut back by 1 base and J by 4 bases. CDR1 is LNHNV, CDR2 YYDKDF, per germline (reference sequence). The CDR3 runs to 18 residues. The CDR3 DNA reads TGTGCCACCAGCAGAGGTCCTGTCGAGGACAGGGTGGGTTACGAGCAGTACTTC. It is translated as CATSRGPVEDRVGYEQYF.

The genes are TRBV6-5 and TRBJ1-5; tentatively, D is TRBD1 (6 bases). Germline V gene data show CDR1 as MNHEY and CDR2 as SVGAGI. Deletions cut 2 bases from V and 6 bases from J, with 11 bases between. The CDR3 loop spans 14 amino acids. CDR3 residues: CASSYDQGIQPQHF. CDR3 bases: TGTGCCAGCAGTTACGACCAGGGGATTCAGCCCCAGCATTTT.

The chain has TRBV9 and TRBJ2-7; D possibly corresponds to TRBD1 (6 bases). The CDR3 contains 15 residues. V lost 4 bases and J lost 1, with 15 bases in between. Germline-derived CDR1 and CDR2 are SGDLS and YYNGEE. In DNA, the CDR3 is TGTGCCAGCAGCCTCCGGACAGACGCTTCCTACGAGCAGTACTTC. It codes for CASSLRTDASYEQYF.

This chain joins TRBV4-2 and TRBJ2-7; a weak D match, TRBD1 (5 bases). With 0 bases removed from V and 5 bases from J, the gap between germline ends came to 11 bases. There are 14 residues in the CDR3. Germline CDR1 and CDR2: LGHNA and YNFKEQ. The CDR3 is CASSQDLQGDEQYF. The CDR3 DNA is TGTGCCAGCAGCCAAGATCTTCAGGGCGACGAGCAGTACTTC.

The chain has TRBV5-1 and TRBJ2-7; D unresolved. With 2 bases removed from V and 6 bases from J, the gap between germline ends came to 12 bases. In germline, CDR1 is SGHRS, CDR2 YFSETQ. The CDR3 extends over 13 amino acids. CDR3 DNA: TGCGCCAGCAGCTTCGGTCCCCCCCTCGAGCAGTACTTC. Protein: CASSFGPPLEQYF.

In its sample, this clone was seen a few times. This sequence joins TRBV2 and TRBJ1-6; weak D call: TRBD1 (6 bases). The CDR3 contains 15 residues. The germline V gene encodes CDR1 SNHLY and CDR2 FYNNEI. V dropped 3 bases and J dropped 10 bases, with 16 bases sitting between them. The CDR3 region is CASSESWGPESPLHF. The CDR3 coding sequence is TGTGCCAGCAGTGAGAGTTGGGGGCCAGAGTCACCCCTCCACTTT.

This sequence joins TRBV2 and TRBJ2-1; 12 bases are a match to TRBD2. Germline values: CDR1 SNHLY, CDR2 FYNNEI. The V segment lost 4 bases and the J segment 5 bases; nucleotides outside the gene matches: 12. The CDR3 runs 18 residues. CDR3 loop: CASSGLAGGVIVNNEQFF. CDR3 nucleotide sequence: TGTGCCAGCAGTGGGCTAGCGGGGGGGGTTATCGTCAACAATGAGCAGTTCTTC.

The J gene is TRBJ2-7, the V gene TRBV9; D is possibly TRBD1 (6 bases). CDR1 and CDR2 (germline): SGDLS, YYNGEE. V lost 5 bases to trimming and J lost 5 bases, with 14 bases between them. The CDR3 spans 13 residues. CDR3 region: CASSPGHQDEQYF. The CDR3, as DNA: TGTGCCAGCAGTCCGGGACATCAGGACGAGCAGTACTTC.

The rearrangement links TRBV7-9 to TRBJ2-4, with 7 bases aligning to TRBD2. The length of the CDR3 is 17 residues. The germline V gene encodes CDR1 SEHNR and CDR2 FQNEAQ (reference sequence). The V segment lost 5 bases and the J segment 0 bases; nucleotides outside the gene matches: 10. The CDR3 DNA reads as TGTGCCAGCAGCCCGCAGGGACTACCCTTAGCCAAAAACATTCAGTACTTC. This sequence encodes CASSPQGLPLAKNIQYF.

The chain combines TRBV5-1 with TRBJ2-7; 7 bases align to TRBD1. V was pared by 5 bases and J by 3 bases, with 8 bases of the junction left unmatched. The germline CDR1 and CDR2 sequences are SGHRS and YFSETQ. CDR3 length: 14 residues. The CDR3 nucleotides are TGCGCCAGCAGTTTCCGGGACAGAAGCTACGAGCAGTACTTC. It codes for CASSFRDRSYEQYF.

V is TRBV13 and J is TRBJ1-6, with D maybe TRBD1 (6 bases). The ends were cut back, 0 bases at V and 3 bases at J, with 15 bases in the middle. The germline V gene has CDR1 PRHDT and CDR2 FYEKMQ (reference sequence). The CDR3 is made up of 18 amino acids. DNA of the CDR3: TGTGCCAGCAGCTTAGGCATGGGGGCATCCGGCTATAATTCACCCCTCCACTTT. It encodes CASSLGMGASGYNSPLHF.

V is TRBV5-8 and J is TRBJ1-6, with a weak D call TRBD1 (6 bases). The germline gives CDR1 SGHTS, CDR2 YDEGEE. The CDR3 runs to 15 residues. V lost 3 bases to trimming and J lost 8 bases, with 15 bases between them. The CDR3 region is CASSSQGFWDSPLHF. Here the CDR3 DNA reads TGTGCCAGCAGCTCACAGGGTTTTTGGGATTCACCCCTCCACTTT. The full variable domain, its missing parts supplied by reference TRBV5-8 and TRBJ1-6, is EAGVTQSPTHLIKTRGQQATLRCSPISGHTSVYWYQQALGLGLQFLLWYDEGEERNRGNFPPRFSGRQFPNYSSELNVNALELEDSALYLCASSSQGFWDSPLHFGNGTRLTVT.